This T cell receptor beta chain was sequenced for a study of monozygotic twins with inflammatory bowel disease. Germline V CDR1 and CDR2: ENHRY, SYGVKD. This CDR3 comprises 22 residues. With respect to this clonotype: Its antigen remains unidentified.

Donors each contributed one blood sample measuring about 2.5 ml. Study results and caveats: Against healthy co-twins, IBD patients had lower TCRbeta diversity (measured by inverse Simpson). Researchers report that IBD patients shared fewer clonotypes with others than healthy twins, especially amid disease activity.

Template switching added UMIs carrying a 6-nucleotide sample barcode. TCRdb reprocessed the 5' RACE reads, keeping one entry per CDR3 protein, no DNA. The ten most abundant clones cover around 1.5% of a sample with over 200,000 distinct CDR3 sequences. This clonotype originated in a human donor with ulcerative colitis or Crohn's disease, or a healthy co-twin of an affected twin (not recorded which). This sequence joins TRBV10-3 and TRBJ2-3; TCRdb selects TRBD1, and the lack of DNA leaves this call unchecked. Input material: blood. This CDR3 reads CAISDSPGTGGRGTYNTDTQYF.